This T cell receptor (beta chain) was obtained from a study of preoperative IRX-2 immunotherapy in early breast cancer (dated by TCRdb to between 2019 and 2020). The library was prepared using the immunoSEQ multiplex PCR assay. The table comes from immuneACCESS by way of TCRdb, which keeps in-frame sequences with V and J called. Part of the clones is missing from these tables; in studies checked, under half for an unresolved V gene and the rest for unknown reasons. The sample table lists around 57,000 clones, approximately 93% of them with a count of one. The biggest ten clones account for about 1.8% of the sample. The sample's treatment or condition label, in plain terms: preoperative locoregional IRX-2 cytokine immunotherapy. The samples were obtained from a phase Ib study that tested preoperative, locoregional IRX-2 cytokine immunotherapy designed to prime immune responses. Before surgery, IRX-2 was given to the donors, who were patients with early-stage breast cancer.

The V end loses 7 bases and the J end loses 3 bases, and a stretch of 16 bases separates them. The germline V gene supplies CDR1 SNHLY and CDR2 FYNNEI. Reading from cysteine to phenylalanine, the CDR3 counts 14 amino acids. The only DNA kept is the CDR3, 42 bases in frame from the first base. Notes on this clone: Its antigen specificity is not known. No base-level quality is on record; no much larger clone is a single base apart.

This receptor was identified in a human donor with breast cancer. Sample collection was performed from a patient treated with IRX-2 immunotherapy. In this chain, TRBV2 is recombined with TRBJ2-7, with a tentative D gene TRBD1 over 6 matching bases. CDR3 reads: CASINRQVGYEQYF. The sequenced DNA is TGTGCCAGCATTAATCGACAGGTAGGCTACGAGCAGTACTTC.